Listed below are T cell receptor beta chains from one sample, sequenced in a study of cytomegalovirus exposure and HLA in healthy donors. Here immunoSEQ multiplex PCR was the method, and the copy in TCRdb shows in-frame clones only, minus some. The sample records under 200,000 clones, roughly nine tenths being singletons. What was sequenced was PBMCs. The receptors were sampled from a woman between 18 and 29 years old in good health and CMV-seropositive. Each CDR3 is given with its conserved first and last residue. A D gene is named only where the DNA matches it firmly. Clone size appears in some rows only: once, few, many, or a class for an expanded clone.

d_call	clone_size	v_call	cdr3_length	j_call	cdr3_aa	cdr3_nt
TRBD1	few	TRBV28	12	TRBJ2-7	CASRTGFYEQYF	TGTGCCAGCCGGACAGGGTTCTACGAGCAGTACTTC
.	.	TRBV7-9	13	TRBJ2-7	CASSFDTRYEQYF	TGTGCCAGCAGCTTCGACACCCGCTACGAGCAGTACTTC
TRBD2	.	TRBV28	14	TRBJ2-1	CASKVAGGYNEQFF	TGTGCCAGCAAGGTAGCGGGAGGCTACAATGAGCAGTTCTTC
TRBD2	.	TRBV6-6	15	TRBJ2-7	CASSFGTSGGAEQYF	TGTGCCAGCAGTTTTGGGACTAGCGGGGGGGCCGAGCAGTACTTC
TRBD1	.	TRBV5-8	17	TRBJ1-2	CASSFGQGVGRGYGYTF	TGTGCCAGCAGCTTCGGACAGGGGGTAGGGCGTGGCTATGGCTACACCTTC
TRBD1	.	TRBV7-7	15	TRBJ1-4	CASSRGPGANEKLFF	TGTGCCAGCAGCAGGGGGCCAGGGGCTAATGAAAAACTGTTTTTT
TRBD2	.	TRBV7-2	17	TRBJ2-1	CASSLVSSGGVRNEQFF	TGTGCCAGCAGCTTAGTCAGCAGCGGGGGGGTACGGAATGAGCAGTTCTTC
TRBD2	.	TRBV7-2	18	TRBJ2-1	CASSRDKLAGYSYNEQFF	TGTGCCAGCAGCCGAGACAAATTAGCGGGATACTCCTACAATGAGCAGTTCTTC
.	.	TRBV7-5	15	TRBJ2-2	CARSLRGSRTGELFF	TGTGCCAGAAGCTTAAGGGGTAGCCGCACCGGGGAGCTGTTTTTT
.	.	TRBV19	16	TRBJ1-5	CASSIVSGGSKQPQHF	TGTGCCAGTAGTATAGTATCGGGGGGCAGCAAACAGCCCCAGCATTTT
TRBD2	.	TRBV7-9	18	TRBJ2-2	CASTPVGLAGEYTGELFF	TGTGCCAGCACCCCAGTGGGACTAGCGGGAGAATATACCGGGGAGCTGTTTTTT
.	.	TRBV5-4	13	TRBJ2-7	CASSYRDSDEQYF	TGTGCCAGCAGCTACCGGGACTCGGACGAGCAGTACTTC
.	.	TRBV5-6	16	TRBJ2-7	CASTLFIGSARYEQYF	TGTGCCAGCACCCTGTTTATAGGTAGCGCACGCTACGAGCAGTACTTC
TRBD1	.	TRBV27	15	TRBJ1-5	CASSYGTGGNQPQHF	TGTGCCAGCAGTTATGGGACAGGGGGGAATCAGCCCCAGCATTTT
TRBD1	.	TRBV7-6	14	TRBJ1-4	CASSPGQGGEKLFF	TGTGCCAGCAGCCCCGGACAGGGGGGCGAAAAACTGTTTTTT
.	few	TRBV7-2	12	TRBJ2-7	CASRSTTYEQYF	TGTGCCAGCAGATCCACAACCTACGAGCAGTACTTC
.	.	TRBV27	15	TRBJ1-1	CASSLSAEGDTEAFF	TGTGCCAGCAGTTTATCGGCAGAGGGGGACACTGAAGCTTTCTTT
.	.	TRBV9	16	TRBJ2-1	CASSGRGIGSYNEQFF	TGTGCCAGCAGCGGACGGGGGATAGGGTCCTACAATGAGCAGTTCTTC
TRBD1	.	TRBV28	17	TRBJ2-3	CASSLRDRSYSTDTQYF	TGTGCCAGCAGTTTACGGGACAGGTCTTATTCCACAGATACGCAGTATTTT
.	.	TRBV7-2	12	TRBJ1-1	CASRNDLGQAFF	TGTGCCAGCAGAAATGATCTGGGGCAAGCTTTCTTT
TRBD2	.	TRBV5-1	14	TRBJ2-7	CASSRAGSSYEQYF	TGCGCCAGCAGCAGAGCGGGGTCCTCCTACGAGCAGTACTTC
.	.	TRBV2	11	TRBJ2-7	CASKLGYEQYF	TGTGCCAGCAAACTAGGCTACGAGCAGTACTTC